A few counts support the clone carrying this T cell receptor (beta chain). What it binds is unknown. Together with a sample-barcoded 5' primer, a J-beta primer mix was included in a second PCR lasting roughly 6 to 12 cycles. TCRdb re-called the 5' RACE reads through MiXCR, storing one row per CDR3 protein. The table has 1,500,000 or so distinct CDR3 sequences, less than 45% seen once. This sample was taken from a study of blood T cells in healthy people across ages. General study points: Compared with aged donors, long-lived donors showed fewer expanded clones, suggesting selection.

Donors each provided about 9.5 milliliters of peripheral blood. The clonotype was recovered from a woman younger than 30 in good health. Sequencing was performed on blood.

The CDR3 DNA reads as TGTGCCAGCAGTTTACTAGCGGAGCAGTACTTC. As protein: CASSLLAEQYF. The rearrangement links TRBV27 to TRBJ2-5; 7 bases agree with TRBD2. The CDR3 is 11 residues long. CDR1 MNHEY and CDR2 SMNVEV come from the germline V gene (reference sequence). With 2 bases clipped from V and 11 bases from J, the junction kept 2 bases outside the gene matches.